The rows below give T cell receptor beta chains drawn from one sample of a study of shared clonotypes between healthy human individuals. The data were produced by immunoSEQ multiplex PCR, yet TCRdb's version contains in-frame clones alone and is incomplete. This table has 2 million to 2.5 million clones, 90% to 97% appearing once. The sample comprised naive CD4+ T cells sorted from blood. These TCRs come from a man between 18 and 29 years old in good health. The CDR3 runs from the conserved cysteine through the conserved F or W.

j_call: TRBJ1-5; v_call: TRBV28; cdr3_aa: CASSSDIQPQHF
j_call: TRBJ2-7; v_call: TRBV6-6; cdr3_aa: CAGLHLAVGYEQYF
j_call: TRBJ2-5; v_call: TRBV11-2; cdr3_aa: CASSFSGGAEETQYF
j_call: TRBJ2-7; v_call: TRBV5-4; cdr3_aa: CASSLAGGIHEQYF
j_call: TRBJ1-1; v_call: TRBV30; cdr3_aa: CAWGVWNTEAFF
j_call: TRBJ1-1; v_call: TRBV19; cdr3_aa: CASGTSKGTEAFF
j_call: TRBJ2-1; v_call: TRBV11-1; cdr3_aa: CASSLGGGGKDEQFF
j_call: TRBJ2-3; v_call: TRBV4-1; cdr3_aa: CASSQDRTQYF
j_call: TRBJ1-5; v_call: TRBV30; cdr3_aa: CAWSVTGLDNQPQHF
j_call: TRBJ2-3; v_call: TRBV5-4; cdr3_aa: CASSLASGSTDTQYF
j_call: TRBJ2-3; v_call: TRBV10-3; cdr3_aa: CAISEPGQPQYF
j_call: TRBJ2-5; v_call: TRBV9; cdr3_aa: CASSVGDRGKETQYF
j_call: TRBJ1-6; v_call: TRBV5-1; cdr3_aa: CASSLEGQGASPLHF
j_call: TRBJ2-5; v_call: TRBV6-5; cdr3_aa: CASSLSTGGQETQYF
j_call: TRBJ1-2; v_call: TRBV5-1; cdr3_aa: CASSQTPTGSDYGYTF
j_call: TRBJ1-3; v_call: TRBV4-3; cdr3_aa: CASSQSTGTSSGNTIYF
j_call: TRBJ2-7; v_call: TRBV10-1; cdr3_aa: CASSEGTSGSPYEQYF
j_call: TRBJ2-5; v_call: TRBV7-2; cdr3_aa: CASSLNRGETQYF
j_call: TRBJ2-1; v_call: TRBV19; cdr3_aa: CASSIPSGRGHYYNEQFF
j_call: TRBJ1-2; v_call: TRBV27; cdr3_aa: CASSLSRVTNYGYTF
j_call: TRBJ2-3; v_call: TRBV7-8; cdr3_aa: CASSLDWTGGLNTQYF
j_call: TRBJ1-4; v_call: TRBV30; cdr3_aa: CACGQGGEKLFF
j_call: TRBJ2-5; v_call: TRBV7-8; cdr3_aa: CASSFARQETQYF
j_call: TRBJ2-1; v_call: TRBV18; cdr3_aa: CASSPPAGTGFYNEQFF
j_call: TRBJ2-2; v_call: TRBV19; cdr3_aa: CASSIPGVVAGELFF
j_call: TRBJ1-1; v_call: TRBV7-3; cdr3_aa: CASSLTSGTGTEAFF